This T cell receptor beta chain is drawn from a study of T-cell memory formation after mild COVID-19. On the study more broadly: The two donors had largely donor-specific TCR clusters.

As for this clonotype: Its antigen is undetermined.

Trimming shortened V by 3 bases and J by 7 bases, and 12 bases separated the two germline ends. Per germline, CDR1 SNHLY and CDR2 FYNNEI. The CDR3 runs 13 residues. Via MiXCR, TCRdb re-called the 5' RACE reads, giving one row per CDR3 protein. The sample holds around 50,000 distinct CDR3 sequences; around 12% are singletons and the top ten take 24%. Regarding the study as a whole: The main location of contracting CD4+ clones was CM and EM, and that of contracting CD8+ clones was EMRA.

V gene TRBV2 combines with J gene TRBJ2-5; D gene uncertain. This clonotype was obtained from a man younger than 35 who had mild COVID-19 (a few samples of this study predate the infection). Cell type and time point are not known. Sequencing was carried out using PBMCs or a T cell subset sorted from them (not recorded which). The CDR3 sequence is CASSEGIVGTQYF. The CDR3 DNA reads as TGTGCCAGCAGTGAGGGGATAGTGGGGACCCAGTACTTC.